This is a list of T cell receptor beta chains from one sample in a study of identical twins. One entry per CDR3 protein results from TCRdb running MiXCR on the 5' RACE reads. The sample yields 640,000 or so distinct CDR3 sequences, approximately 6% seen once. The sample taken for sequencing was naive T cells sorted from blood. These receptors all stem from a man between 18 and 35 years old in good health. Both conserved end residues are part of each CDR3. A D gene is named only where the DNA matches it firmly. Some rows mark clone size as missing; the rest say once, few, many or name a class of expanded clone.

v_gene: TRBV7-9
d_gene: -
abundance: once
j_gene: TRBJ1-5
CDR3aa: CASSESGNQPHHF
CDR3nt: TGTGCCAGCAGCGAGTCCGGGAACCAGCCCCACCATTTT

v_gene: TRBV12-3/TRBV12-4
d_gene: -
abundance: many
j_gene: TRBJ1-2
CDR3aa: CASSGGGHNYGYTF
CDR3nt: TGTGCCAGCAGTGGGGGGGGACACAACTATGGCTACACCTTC

v_gene: TRBV30
d_gene: TRBD1
abundance: many
j_gene: TRBJ2-2
CDR3aa: CAWRGDSYTGELFF
CDR3nt: TGTGCCTGGAGAGGGGACAGTTACACCGGGGAGCTGTTTTTT

v_gene: TRBV4-2
d_gene: TRBD2
abundance: few
j_gene: TRBJ2-3
CDR3aa: CASSPSGRSSTDTQYF
CDR3nt: TGTGCCAGCAGCCCTAGCGGTCGTTCTAGCACAGATACGCAGTATTTT

v_gene: TRBV12-3/TRBV12-4
d_gene: TRBD1
abundance: many
j_gene: TRBJ1-6
CDR3aa: CASSNDRVGASPLHF
CDR3nt: TGTGCCAGCAGCAACGACAGGGTCGGGGCTTCACCCCTCCACTTT

v_gene: TRBV5-6
d_gene: TRBD2
abundance: few
j_gene: TRBJ2-3
CDR3aa: CASSSPGGEVTDTQYF
CDR3nt: TGTGCCAGCAGCTCCCCGGGGGGGGAGGTCACAGATACGCAGTATTTT

v_gene: TRBV4-1
d_gene: TRBD1
abundance: few
j_gene: TRBJ2-2
CDR3aa: CASSQGRGPTNTGELFF
CDR3nt: TGCGCCAGCAGCCAAGGCAGGGGGCCTACGAACACCGGGGAGCTGTTTTTT

v_gene: TRBV12-3/TRBV12-4
d_gene: -
abundance: many
j_gene: TRBJ2-4
CDR3aa: CASSPIQNIQYF
CDR3nt: TGTGCCAGCAGCCCCATCCAAAACATTCAGTACTTC

v_gene: TRBV6-5
d_gene: -
abundance: many
j_gene: TRBJ2-3
CDR3aa: CASSYGQHRTDTQYF
CDR3nt: TGTGCCAGCAGTTATGGCCAGCATAGAACAGATACGCAGTATTTT

v_gene: TRBV3-1
d_gene: -
abundance: -
j_gene: TRBJ1-1
CDR3aa: CASSLGSGTNTEAFF
CDR3nt: TGTGCCAGCAGCCTGGGGTCAGGGACGAACACTGAAGCTTTCTTT